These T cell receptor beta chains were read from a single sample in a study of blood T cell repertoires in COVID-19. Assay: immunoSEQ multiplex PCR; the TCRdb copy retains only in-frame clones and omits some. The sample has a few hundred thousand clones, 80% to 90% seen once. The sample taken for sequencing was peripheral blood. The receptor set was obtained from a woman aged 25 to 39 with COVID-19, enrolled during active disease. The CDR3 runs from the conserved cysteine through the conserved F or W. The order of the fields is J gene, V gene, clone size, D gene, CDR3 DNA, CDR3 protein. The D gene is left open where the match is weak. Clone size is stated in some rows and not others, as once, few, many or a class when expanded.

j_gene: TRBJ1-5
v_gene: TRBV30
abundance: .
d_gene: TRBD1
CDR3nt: TGTGCCTGGAGTTCGGGGACAGTCGATGGTCAGCCCCAGCATTTT
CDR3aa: CAWSSGTVDGQPQHF

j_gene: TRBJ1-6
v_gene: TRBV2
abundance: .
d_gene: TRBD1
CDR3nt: TGTGCCGGAGGGCCGGACAGGAATTCACCCCTCCACTTT
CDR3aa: CAGGPDRNSPLHF

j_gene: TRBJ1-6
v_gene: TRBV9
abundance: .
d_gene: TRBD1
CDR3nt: TGTGCCAGCAGCGCGGGGGACAGTTCACCCCTCCACTTT
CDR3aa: CASSAGDSSPLHF

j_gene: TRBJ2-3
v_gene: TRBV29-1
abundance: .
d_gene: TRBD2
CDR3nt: TGCAGCGCCGGTAGCGGGAGCGCAGATACGCAGTATTTT
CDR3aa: CSAGSGSADTQYF

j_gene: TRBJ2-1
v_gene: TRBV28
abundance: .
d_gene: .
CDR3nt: TGTGCCAGCAGTTTCTCTAGAAGGGAGCAGTTCTTC
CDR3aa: CASSFSRREQFF

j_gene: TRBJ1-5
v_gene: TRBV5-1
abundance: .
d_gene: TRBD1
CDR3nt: TGCGCCAGCAGCTTGAAGGGGGCCCCCGGACAGCCCCAGCATTTT
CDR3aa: CASSLKGAPGQPQHF

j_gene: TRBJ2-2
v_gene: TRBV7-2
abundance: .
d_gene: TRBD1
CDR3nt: TGTGCCAGCAGCCCGAGAAGGACAGGGTGGACCGGGGAGCTGTTTTTT
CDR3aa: CASSPRRTGWTGELFF

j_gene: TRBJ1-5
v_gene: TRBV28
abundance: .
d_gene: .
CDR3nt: TGTGCCAGCAGTTTACCCGGGGAGGGTTATCAGCCCCAGCATTTT
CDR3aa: CASSLPGEGYQPQHF

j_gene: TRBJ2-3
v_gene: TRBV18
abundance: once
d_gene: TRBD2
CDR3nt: TGTGCCAGCTCACCGGGACTAGCGGGAGGTACGCAGTATTTT
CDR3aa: CASSPGLAGGTQYF

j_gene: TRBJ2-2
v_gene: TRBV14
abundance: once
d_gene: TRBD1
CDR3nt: TGTGCCAGCAGCCCTTTTGGGACAGGGATGACCGGGGAGCTGTTTTTT
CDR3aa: CASSPFGTGMTGELFF

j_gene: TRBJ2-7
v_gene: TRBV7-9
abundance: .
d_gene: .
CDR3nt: TGTGCCAGCAGCTCGGGAGACCCTTTAGGTGAGCAGTACTTC
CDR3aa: CASSSGDPLGEQYF

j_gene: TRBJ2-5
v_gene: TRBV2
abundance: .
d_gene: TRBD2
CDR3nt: TGTGCCAGCAGTGATTTGGTAGCGGGAGATGAGACCCAGTACTTC
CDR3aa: CASSDLVAGDETQYF

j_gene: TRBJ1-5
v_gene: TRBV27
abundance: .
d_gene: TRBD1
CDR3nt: TGTGCCAGCAGTCGGGGCCGACAGGGCTACCAGCCCCAGCATTTT
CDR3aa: CASSRGRQGYQPQHF

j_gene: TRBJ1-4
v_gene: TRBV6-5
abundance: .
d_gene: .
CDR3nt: TGTGCCAGCAGTTACTCGATTTACAGAGTTAATGAAAAACTGTTTTTT
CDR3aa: CASSYSIYRVNEKLFF

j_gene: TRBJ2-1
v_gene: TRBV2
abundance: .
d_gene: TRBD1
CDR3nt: TGTGCCAGCAGTCCTGACAGGGGGCCGGGTTACAATGAGCAGTTCTTC
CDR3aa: CASSPDRGPGYNEQFF

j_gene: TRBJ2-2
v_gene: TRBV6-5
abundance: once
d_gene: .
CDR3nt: TGTGCCAGCAGTTACCGGGGGGCGGTCGGGGAGCTGTTTTTT
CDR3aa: CASSYRGAVGELFF

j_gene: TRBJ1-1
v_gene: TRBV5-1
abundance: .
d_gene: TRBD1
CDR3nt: TGCGCCAGCAGCCTTGACAGGGGGTACGCTGAAGCTTTCTTT
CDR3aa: CASSLDRGYAEAFF

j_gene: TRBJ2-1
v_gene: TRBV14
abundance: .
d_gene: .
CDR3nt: TGTGCCAGCAGAGATACTATTGACAATGAGCAGTTCTTC
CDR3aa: CASRDTIDNEQFF

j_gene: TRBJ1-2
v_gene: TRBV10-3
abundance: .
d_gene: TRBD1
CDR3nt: TGTGCCATCAGTGATACAGGGGAGGATGGCTACACCTTC
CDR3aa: CAISDTGEDGYTF

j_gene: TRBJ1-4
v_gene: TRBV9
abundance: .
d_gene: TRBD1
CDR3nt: TGTGCCAGCAGCGACCAACAGGGGGCCAGTAATGAAAAACTGTTTTTT
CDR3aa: CASSDQQGASNEKLFF

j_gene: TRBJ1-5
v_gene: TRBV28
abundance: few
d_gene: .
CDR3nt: TGTGCCAGCAGTCCCCCACGGGGGCCCCAGCATTTT
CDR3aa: CASSPPRGPQHF

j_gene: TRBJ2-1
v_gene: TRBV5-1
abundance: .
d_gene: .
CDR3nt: TGCGCCAGCAGCTTGGCCTCTTTCTACAATGAGCAGTTCTTC
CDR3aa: CASSLASFYNEQFF

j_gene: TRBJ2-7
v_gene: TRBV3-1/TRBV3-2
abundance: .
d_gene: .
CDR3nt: TGTGCCAGCAGCCTCATACAGGGATTCGAGCAGTACTTC
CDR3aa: CASSLIQGFEQYF

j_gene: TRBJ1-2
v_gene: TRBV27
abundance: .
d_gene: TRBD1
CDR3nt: TGTGCCAGCAGTTTGTCAGGGGGGTTAAACTATGGCTACACCTTC
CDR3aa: CASSLSGGLNYGYTF

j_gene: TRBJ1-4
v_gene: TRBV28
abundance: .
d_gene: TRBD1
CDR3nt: TGTGCCAGCAGTGCCACAGGGGGCGTAAAGAATGAAAAACTGTTTTTT
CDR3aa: CASSATGGVKNEKLFF

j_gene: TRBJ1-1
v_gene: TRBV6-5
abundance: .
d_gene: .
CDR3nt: TGTGCCAGCATATGGGGACGGGAGGGCACTGAAGCTTTCTTT
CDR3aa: CASIWGREGTEAFF

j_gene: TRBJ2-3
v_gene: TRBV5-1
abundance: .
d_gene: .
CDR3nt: TGCGCCAGCAGCTCCTCTAACACAGATACGCAGTATTTT
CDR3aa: CASSSSNTDTQYF

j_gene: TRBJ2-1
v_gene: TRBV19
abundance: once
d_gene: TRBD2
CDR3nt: TGTGCCAGTAGTTTCCGGTTAAGCGGGAGGATGGTCAATGAGCAGTTCTTC
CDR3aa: CASSFRLSGRMVNEQFF

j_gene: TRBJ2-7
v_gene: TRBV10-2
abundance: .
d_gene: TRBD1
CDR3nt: TGCGCCAGCAGGACGGACAGGTGGTACGAGCAGTACTTC
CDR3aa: CASRTDRWYEQYF

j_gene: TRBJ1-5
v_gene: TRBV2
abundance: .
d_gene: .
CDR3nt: TGTGCCAGCAACAGGGCGTCTCTGCCCCAGCATTTT
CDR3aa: CASNRASLPQHF

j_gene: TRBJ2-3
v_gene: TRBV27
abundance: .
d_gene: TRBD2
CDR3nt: TGTGCCAGCAGATGGCTAGCGGGAGCAGATACGCAGTATTTT
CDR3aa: CASRWLAGADTQYF

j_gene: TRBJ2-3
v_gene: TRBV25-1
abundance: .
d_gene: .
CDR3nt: TGTGCCAGCAGTGAAATGGGCGGGTCAAACACAGATACGCAGTATTTT
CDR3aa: CASSEMGGSNTDTQYF

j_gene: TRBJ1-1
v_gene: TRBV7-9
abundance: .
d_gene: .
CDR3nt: TGTGCCAGCAGCTTAGACGTTCAGGGGCAAGTGAACACTGAAGCTTTCTTT
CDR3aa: CASSLDVQGQVNTEAFF